This record concerns one T cell receptor (beta chain) sequence. Its antigen remains unidentified. This CDR3 is built from 14 residues. V dropped 2 bases and J dropped 4; count of bases not matched to a gene: 2. Germline loops: CDR1 MDHEN, CDR2 SYDVKM. This entry comes from a study of T cell repertoires in aging, cancer and after chemotherapy. Study-wide results and caveats: Across the chemotherapy interval, each cancer cohort showed higher median generation probability, suggesting thymic rebound. Age-matched healthy donors had significantly more diverse, less clonal blood TCR repertoires than untreated cancer patients.

Peripheral blood genomic DNA, not sorted cells or RNA, was the template. TRB rearrangements spanning V, D and J were amplified using mixed TRB-A/B primers. TCRdb processed the multiplex PCR reads anew with MiXCR; each CDR3 protein has one entry. The data contain fewer than 15,000 distinct CDR3 sequences, around 25% of them singletons. Sequencing input: blood. The sequence came from a human donor in good health. The gene calls are TRBV28 and TRBJ2-3; 8 nucleotides match TRBD2. Here the CDR3 reads CASSLVGGADTQYF. CDR3 in DNA: TGTGCCAGCAGTTTAGTCGGGGGGGCAGATACGCAGTATTTT.